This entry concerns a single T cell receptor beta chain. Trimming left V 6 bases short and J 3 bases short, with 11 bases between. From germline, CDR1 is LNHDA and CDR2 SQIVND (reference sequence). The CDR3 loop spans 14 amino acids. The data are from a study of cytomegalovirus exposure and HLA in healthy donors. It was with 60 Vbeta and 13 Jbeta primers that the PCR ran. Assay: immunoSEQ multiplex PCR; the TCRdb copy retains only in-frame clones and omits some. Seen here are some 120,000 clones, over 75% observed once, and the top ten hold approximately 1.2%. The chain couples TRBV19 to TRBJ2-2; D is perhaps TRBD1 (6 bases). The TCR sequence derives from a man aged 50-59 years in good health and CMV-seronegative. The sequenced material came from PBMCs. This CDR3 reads CASRQGADTGELFF. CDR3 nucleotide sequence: TGTGCCAGTAGACAGGGTGCCGACACCGGGGAGCTGTTTTTT.